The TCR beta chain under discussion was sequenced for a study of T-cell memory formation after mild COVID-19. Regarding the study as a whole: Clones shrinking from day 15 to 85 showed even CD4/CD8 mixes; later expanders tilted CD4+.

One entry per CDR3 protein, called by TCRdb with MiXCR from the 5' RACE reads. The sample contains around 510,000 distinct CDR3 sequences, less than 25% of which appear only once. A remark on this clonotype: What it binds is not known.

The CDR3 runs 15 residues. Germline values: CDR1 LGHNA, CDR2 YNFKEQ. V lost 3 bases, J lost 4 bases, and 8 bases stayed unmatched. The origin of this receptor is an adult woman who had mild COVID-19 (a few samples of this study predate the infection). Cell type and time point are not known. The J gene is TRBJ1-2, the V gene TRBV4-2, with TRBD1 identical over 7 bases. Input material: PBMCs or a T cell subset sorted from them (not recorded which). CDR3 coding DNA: TGTGCCAGCAGCCAGCCCGGGACAGCCAGCTATGGCTACACCTTC. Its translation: CASSQPGTASYGYTF.